The clone carrying this T cell receptor beta chain was seen many times. Antigen unknown. This CDR3 is 15 amino acids long. In germline, CDR1 is SEHNR, CDR2 FQNEAQ (reference sequence). The ends lost 5 bases at V and 8 bases at J; junction bases unmatched: 12. This specimen belongs to a study of blood T cells in healthy people across ages. The authors isolated at least 7 million PBMCs per sample. Samples each yielded at least 5 micrograms of total RNA. A sample-barcoded 5' primer and a J-beta primer mix were used in a second PCR of roughly 7 to 12 cycles. Each cDNA molecule was tagged by a template-switch adaptor with 12 random nucleotides. From the 5' RACE reads, TCRdb called clonotypes with MiXCR, one entry per CDR3 protein. The top ten hold 15% to 20% of the sample, which has hundreds of thousands of distinct CDR3 sequences, 25% to 35% seen once. Broader study findings: Per million T cells, the diversity of TCR beta decreased roughly linearly as age advanced.

The V call is TRBV7-9, the J call TRBJ2-4; 7 bases match TRBD2. Sequenced input: blood. The receptor's source is a woman at least 80 years old in good health. The CDR3 sequence is CASSVGLVNMHIQYF. Written as DNA, the CDR3 is TGTGCCAGCAGCGTCGGACTAGTTAATATGCACATTCAGTACTTC. Combining the CDR3 with reference TRBV7-9 and TRBJ2-4 gives the whole variable domain DTGVSQNPRHKITKRGQNVTFRCDPISEHNRLYWYRQTLGQGPEFLTYFQNEAQLEKSRLLSDRFSAERPKGSFSTLEIQRTEQGDSAMYLCASSVGLVNMHIQYFGAGTRLSVL.